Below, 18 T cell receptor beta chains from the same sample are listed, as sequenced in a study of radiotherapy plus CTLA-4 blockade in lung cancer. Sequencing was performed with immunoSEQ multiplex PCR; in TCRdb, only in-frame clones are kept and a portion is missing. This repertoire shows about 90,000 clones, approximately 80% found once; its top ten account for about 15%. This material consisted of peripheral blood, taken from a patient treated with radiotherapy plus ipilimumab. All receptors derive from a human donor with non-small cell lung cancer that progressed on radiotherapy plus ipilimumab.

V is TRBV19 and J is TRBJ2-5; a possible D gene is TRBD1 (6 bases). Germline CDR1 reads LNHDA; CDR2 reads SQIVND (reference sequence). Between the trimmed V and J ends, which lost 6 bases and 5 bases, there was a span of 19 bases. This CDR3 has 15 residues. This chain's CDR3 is CASSKGKTTGETQYF. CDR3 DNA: TGTGCCAGTAGCAAAGGGAAAACCACAGGGGAGACCCAGTACTTC.

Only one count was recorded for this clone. The CDR3: CASSRRLAGGYF. The CDR3 DNA is TGTGCCAGCAGCCGAAGACTAGCGGGGGGTTACTTC. The J gene is TRBJ2-5, the V gene TRBV11-2; 13 nucleotides line up with TRBD2. This CDR3 contains 12 residues. Unmatched junction bases numbered 5, after V lost 5 bases and J lost 14 bases. CDR1 SGHAT and CDR2 FQNNGV come from the germline V gene.

Here the CDR3 DNA reads TGTGCCAGCAGTTCCCCGACAGGGGTGAACACTGAAGCTTTCTTT. Translated: CASSSPTGVNTEAFF. The chain has TRBV6-6 and TRBJ1-1; 8 nucleotides align to TRBD1. The V and J ends lost 4 bases and 0 bases, in that order; junction bases with no gene match: 4. CDR1 MNHNY and CDR2 SVGAGI come from the germline V gene (reference sequence). The CDR3 extends over 15 amino acids.

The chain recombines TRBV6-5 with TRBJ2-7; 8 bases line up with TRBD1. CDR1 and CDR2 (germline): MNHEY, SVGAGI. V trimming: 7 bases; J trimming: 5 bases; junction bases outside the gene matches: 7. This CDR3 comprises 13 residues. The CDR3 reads CASNPGGLNEQYF. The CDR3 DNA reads TGTGCCAGCAACCCAGGGGGCCTCAACGAGCAGTACTTC.

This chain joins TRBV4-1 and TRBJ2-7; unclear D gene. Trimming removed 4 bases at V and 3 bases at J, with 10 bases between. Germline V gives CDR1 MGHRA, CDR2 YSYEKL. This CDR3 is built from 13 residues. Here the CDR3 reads CASSLRVDYEQYF. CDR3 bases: TGCGCCAGCAGCCTAAGGGTGGACTACGAGCAGTACTTC.

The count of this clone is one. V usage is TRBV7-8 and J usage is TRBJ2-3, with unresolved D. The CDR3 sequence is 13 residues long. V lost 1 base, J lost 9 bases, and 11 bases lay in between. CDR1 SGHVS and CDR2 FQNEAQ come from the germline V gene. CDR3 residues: CASSLGGPDTQYF. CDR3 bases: TGTGCCAGCAGCTTAGGTGGGCCGGACACGCAGTATTTT.

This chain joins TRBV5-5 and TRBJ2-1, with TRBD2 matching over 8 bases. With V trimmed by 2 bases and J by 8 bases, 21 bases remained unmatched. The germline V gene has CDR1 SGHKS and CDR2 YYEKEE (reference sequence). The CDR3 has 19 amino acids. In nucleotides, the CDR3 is TGTGCCAGCAGCTTCTCGGTCGTCACCGGGACTAGGATAAGCGATGAGCAGTTCTTC. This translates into CASSFSVVTGTRISDEQFF.

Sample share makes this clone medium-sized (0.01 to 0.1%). This chain's CDR3 is CASSEGSAGPQKLFF. The CDR3 region has the DNA TGTGCCTCATCGGAAGGGTCCGCCGGGCCCCAAAAACTGTTTTTT. This rearrangement joins TRBV19 to TRBJ1-4; D unclear. The germline V gene encodes CDR1 LNHDA and CDR2 SQIVND (reference sequence). This CDR3 spans 15 amino acids. V dropped 11 bases and J dropped 9 bases, with 25 bases sitting between them.

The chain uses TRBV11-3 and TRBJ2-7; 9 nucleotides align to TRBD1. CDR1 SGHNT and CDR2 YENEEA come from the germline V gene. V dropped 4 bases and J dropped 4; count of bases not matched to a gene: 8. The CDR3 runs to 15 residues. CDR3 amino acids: CASSSAGQGGYEQYF. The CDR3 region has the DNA TGTGCCAGCAGCTCCGCGGGACAGGGAGGTTACGAGCAGTACTTC.

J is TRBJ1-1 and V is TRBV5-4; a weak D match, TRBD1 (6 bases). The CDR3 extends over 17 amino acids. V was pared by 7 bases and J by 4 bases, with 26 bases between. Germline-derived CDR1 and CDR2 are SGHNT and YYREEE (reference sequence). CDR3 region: CASPARTDEGDATEAFF. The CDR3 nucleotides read TGTGCCAGCCCAGCTCGGACAGACGAGGGGGATGCCACTGAAGCTTTCTTT.

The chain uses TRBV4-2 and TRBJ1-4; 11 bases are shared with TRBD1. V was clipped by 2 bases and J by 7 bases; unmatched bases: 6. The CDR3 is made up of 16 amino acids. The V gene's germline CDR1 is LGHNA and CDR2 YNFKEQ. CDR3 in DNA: TGTGCCAGCAGCCAATGGGACAGGGGGGTGGGTGAAAAACTGTTTTTT. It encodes CASSQWDRGVGEKLFF.

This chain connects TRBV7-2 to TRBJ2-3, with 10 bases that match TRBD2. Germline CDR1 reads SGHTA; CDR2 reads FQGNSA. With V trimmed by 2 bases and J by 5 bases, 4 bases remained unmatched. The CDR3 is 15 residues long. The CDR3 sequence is CASSLRLAGVDTQYF. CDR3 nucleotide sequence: TGTGCCAGCAGCTTAAGGCTAGCGGGGGTAGATACGCAGTATTTT.

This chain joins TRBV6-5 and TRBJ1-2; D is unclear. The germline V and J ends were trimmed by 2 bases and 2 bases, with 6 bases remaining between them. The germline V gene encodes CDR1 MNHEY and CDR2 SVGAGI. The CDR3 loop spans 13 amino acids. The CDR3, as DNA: TGTGCCAGCAGTTACAGGGTGAACTATGGCTACACCTTC. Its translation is CASSYRVNYGYTF.

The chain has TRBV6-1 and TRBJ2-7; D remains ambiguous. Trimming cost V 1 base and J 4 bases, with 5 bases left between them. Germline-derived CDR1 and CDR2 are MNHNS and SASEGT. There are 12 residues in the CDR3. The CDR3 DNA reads TGTGCCAGCAGTGAAGATATATACGAGCAGTACTTC. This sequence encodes CASSEDIYEQYF.

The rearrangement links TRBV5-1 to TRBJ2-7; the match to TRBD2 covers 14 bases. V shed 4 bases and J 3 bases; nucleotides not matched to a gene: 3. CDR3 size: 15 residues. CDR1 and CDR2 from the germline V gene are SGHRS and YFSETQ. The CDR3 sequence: CASSLGTSGSYEQYF. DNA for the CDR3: TGCGCCAGCAGCCTAGGGACTAGCGGGAGCTACGAGCAGTACTTC. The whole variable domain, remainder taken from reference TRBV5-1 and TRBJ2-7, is KAGVTQTPRYLIKTRGQQVTLSCSPISGHRSVSWYQQTPGQGLQFLFEYFSETQRNKGNFPGRFSGRQFSNSRSEMNVSTLELGDSALYLCASSLGTSGSYEQYFGPGTRLTVT.

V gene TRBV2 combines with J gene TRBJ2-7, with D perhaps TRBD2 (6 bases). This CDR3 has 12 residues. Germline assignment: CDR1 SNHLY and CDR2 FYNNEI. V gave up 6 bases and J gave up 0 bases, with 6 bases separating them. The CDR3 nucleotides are TGTGCCAGCAGCGGGAGCTCCTACGAGCAGTACTTC. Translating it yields CASSGSSYEQYF.

The DNA for the CDR3 is TGTGCCAGCAGCGTAGCTACAGGGGGCAATATAGATACGCAGTATTTT. It is translated as CASSVATGGNIDTQYF. This chain joins TRBV9 and TRBJ2-3; TRBD1 matches at 9 bases. CDR1 and CDR2 (germline): SGDLS, YYNGEE. The CDR3 runs to 16 residues. The trim removed 0 bases at V and 5 bases at J, leaving 7 bases unmatched.

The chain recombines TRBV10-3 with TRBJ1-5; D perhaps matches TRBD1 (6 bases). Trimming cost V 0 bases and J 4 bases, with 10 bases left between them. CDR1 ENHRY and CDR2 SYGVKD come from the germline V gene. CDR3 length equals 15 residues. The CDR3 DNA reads TGTGCCATCAGTGAGTCGCGACAGGCGAATCAGCCCCAGCATTTT. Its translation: CAISESRQANQPQHF.